The sequence of this T cell receptor beta chain was determined in a study of regulatory T cells in long-lasting Graves disease. Findings and caveats of the study: Persistent disease was associated with favored TRBV28 usage and with favored use of TRBJ1-2 and TRBJ2-5.

This clonotype was recorded many times. Its antigen remains unknown. Library construction for TCR beta used iRepertoire HTBI primers and Arm-PCR of CDR3 regions. TCRdb itself ran the multiplex PCR reads through MiXCR, one entry per CDR3 protein. The sample has 370,000 or so distinct CDR3 sequences, around 15% seen once; the top ten hold around 21%. Time point denoted: newly diagnosed GD, antithyroid drugs for less than 3 months. Extracted RNA from PBMCs served as the source of the TCR library. CDR1 and CDR2 (germline): MNHEY, SMNVEV (reference sequence). Trimming took 6 bases from V and 7 from J, leaving 9 bases between them. This CDR3 region has 11 residues. The sample was also reused in another study, on T cells in Graves' hyperthyroidism and ophthalmopathy. From that study: Subjects aged 18 to 65 presented with newly diagnosed hyperthyroidism of less than 2 months' duration. A model of 13 V-J features distinguished ophthalmopathy from stable hyperthyroidism.

The gene calls are TRBV27 and TRBJ1-1; possible D gene TRBD1, 5 bases. This clonotype originated in a woman between 18 and 29 years old with Graves disease. Sequenced here: peripheral blood mononuclear cells (PBMCs), sampled at new diagnosis, from a patient treated with antithyroid drugs. Here the CDR3 DNA reads TGTGCCAGCAGACGGGACGGTGAAGCTTTCTTT. Its protein product is CASRRDGEAFF.